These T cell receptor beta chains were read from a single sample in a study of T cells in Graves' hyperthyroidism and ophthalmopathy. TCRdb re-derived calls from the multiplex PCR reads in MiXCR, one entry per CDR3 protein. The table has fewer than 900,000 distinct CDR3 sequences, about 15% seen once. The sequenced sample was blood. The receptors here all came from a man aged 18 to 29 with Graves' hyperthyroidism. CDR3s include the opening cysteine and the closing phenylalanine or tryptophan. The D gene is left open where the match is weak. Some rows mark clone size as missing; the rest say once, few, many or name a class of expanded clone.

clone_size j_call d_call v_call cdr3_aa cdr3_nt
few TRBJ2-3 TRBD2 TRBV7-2 CASSPGLAGTIGDTQYF TGTGCCAGCAGCCCGGGACTAGCGGGGACGATTGGGGATACGCAGTATTTT
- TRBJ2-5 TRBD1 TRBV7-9 CASSSPGQSQETQYF TGTGCCAGCAGCTCCCCGGGACAGAGTCAAGAGACCCAGTACTTC
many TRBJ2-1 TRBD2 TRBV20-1 CSARDTRLAGGNEQFF TGCAGTGCTAGAGATACAAGGCTAGCGGGAGGGAATGAGCAGTTCTTC
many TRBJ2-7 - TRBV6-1 CASSAYRDPTYEQYF TGTGCCAGCAGTGCCTACCGGGACCCAACCTACGAGCAGTACTTC
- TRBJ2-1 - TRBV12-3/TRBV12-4 CASSYGSPRNEQFF TGTGCCAGCAGTTACGGGTCCCCCCGGAATGAGCAGTTCTTC
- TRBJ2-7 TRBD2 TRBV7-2 CASSRTSGVSYEQYF TGTGCCAGCAGCCGTACTAGCGGGGTTTCCTACGAGCAGTACTTC
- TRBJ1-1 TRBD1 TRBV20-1 CSARATNRGWTEAFF TGCAGTGCTAGAGCCACCAACAGGGGTTGGACTGAAGCTTTCTTT
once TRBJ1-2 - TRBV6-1 CASSETVANYGYTF TGTGCCAGCAGTGAAACGGTAGCTAACTATGGCTACACCTTC
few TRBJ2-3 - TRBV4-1 CASSQESGSTWQDTQYF TGCGCCAGCAGCCAAGAGTCCGGTTCTACATGGCAAGATACGCAGTATTTT
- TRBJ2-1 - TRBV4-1 CASSPRPGDPISYNEQFF TGCGCCAGCAGCCCCCGACCGGGAGACCCTATCTCCTACAATGAGCAGTTCTTC
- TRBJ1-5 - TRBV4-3 CASSQEQNGPQHF TGCGCCAGCAGCCAAGAACAGAATGGGCCCCAGCATTTT
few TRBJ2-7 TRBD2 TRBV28 CASSREVSGEQYF TGTGCCAGCAGTCGGGAGGTCTCGGGCGAGCAGTACTTC
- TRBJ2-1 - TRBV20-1 CSAPYGGKGYEQFF TGCAGTGCCCCTTACGGGGGAAAAGGGTATGAGCAGTTCTTC
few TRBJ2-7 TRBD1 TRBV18 CASSVTGGAGEQYF TGTGCCAGCTCCGTGACAGGGGGCGCCGGCGAGCAGTACTTC
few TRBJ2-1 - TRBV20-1 CSALSISNEQFF TGCAGTGCCCTCTCGATAAGCAATGAGCAGTTCTTC
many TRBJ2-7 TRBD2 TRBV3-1 CASSQGVSGGKQYF TGTGCCAGCAGCCAAGGGGTGAGCGGGGGCAAGCAGTACTTC
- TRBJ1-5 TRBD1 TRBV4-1 CASDVGGQGDQPQHF TGTGCCAGCGACGTGGGTGGACAGGGCGATCAGCCCCAGCATTTT
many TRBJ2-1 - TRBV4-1 CASSQPGVSSYNEQFF TGCGCCAGCAGCCAACCCGGGGTGAGCTCCTACAATGAGCAGTTCTTC
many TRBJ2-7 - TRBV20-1 CSARDGSKYEQYF TGCAGTGCTAGAGATGGTAGCAAGTACGAGCAGTACTTC
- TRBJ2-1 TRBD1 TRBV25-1 CASTGTGRYNEQFF TGTGCCAGCACCGGGACAGGGCGCTACAATGAGCAGTTCTTC
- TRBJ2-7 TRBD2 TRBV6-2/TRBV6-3 CASSPGRVASYEQYF TGTGCCAGCAGCCCCGGGAGGGTAGCTTCCTACGAGCAGTACTTC
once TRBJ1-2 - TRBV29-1 CSVSPTALNYGYTF TGCAGCGTTTCTCCAACGGCCTTGAACTATGGCTACACCTTC
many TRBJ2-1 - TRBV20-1 CSASIDDSFNEQFF TGCAGTGCTTCGATCGACGATTCCTTCAATGAGCAGTTCTTC
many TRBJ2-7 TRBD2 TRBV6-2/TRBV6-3 CASRGLAGGYEQYF TGTGCCAGCAGAGGACTAGCGGGAGGGTACGAGCAGTACTTC
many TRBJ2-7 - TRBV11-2 CASSGGGPGSYEQYF TGTGCCAGCAGCGGAGGGGGCCCTGGCTCCTACGAGCAGTACTTC
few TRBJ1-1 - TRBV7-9 CASSLWLRGMNTEAFF TGTGCCAGCAGCTTATGGCTTAGGGGAATGAACACTGAAGCTTTCTTT
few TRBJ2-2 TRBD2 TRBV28 CASNYPGLAGGGWSANTGELFF TGTGCCAGCAACTACCCGGGGCTAGCGGGAGGTGGTTGGTCGGCGAACACCGGGGAGCTGTTTTTT
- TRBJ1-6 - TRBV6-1 CASSPLSKAPLHF TGTGCCAGCAGTCCCCTCTCAAAGGCTCCCCTCCACTTT
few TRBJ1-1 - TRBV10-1 CASSAQLGKTEAFF TGCGCCAGCAGTGCACAATTAGGGAAAACTGAAGCTTTCTTT
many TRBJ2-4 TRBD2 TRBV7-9 CASSLSGRGHIQYF TGTGCCAGCAGCTTATCCGGGAGGGGTCACATTCAGTACTTC
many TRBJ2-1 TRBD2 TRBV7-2 CASSRPLAGVGNEQFF TGTGCCAGCAGCCGACCACTAGCGGGAGTTGGGAATGAGCAGTTCTTC
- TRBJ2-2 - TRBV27 CASSLKAGAGELFF TGTGCCAGCAGTTTAAAGGCCGGGGCCGGGGAGCTGTTTTTT
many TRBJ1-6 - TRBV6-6 CASSYSGARVSPLHF TGTGCCAGCAGTTACTCAGGGGCGAGGGTTTCACCCCTCCACTTT
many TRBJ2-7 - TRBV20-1 CSASDNTEHEQYF TGCAGTGCTAGCGACAATACGGAACACGAGCAGTACTTC
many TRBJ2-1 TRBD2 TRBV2 CASNEGLAGGRSYNEQFF TGTGCCAGCAACGAAGGTCTAGCGGGAGGGCGCTCCTACAATGAGCAGTTCTTC
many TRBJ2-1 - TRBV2 CASSSDASYNEQFF TGTGCCAGCAGTTCCGACGCCAGTTACAATGAGCAGTTCTTC
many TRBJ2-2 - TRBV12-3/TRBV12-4 CASSLWGNTGELFF TGTGCCAGCAGTTTGTGGGGTAACACCGGGGAGCTGTTTTTT
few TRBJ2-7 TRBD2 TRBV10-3 CAISELAGGISYEQYF TGTGCCATCAGTGAACTAGCGGGAGGAATATCCTACGAGCAGTACTTC
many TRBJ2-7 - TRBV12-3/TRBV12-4 CASSSRGEQYF TGTGCCAGCAGTTCTCGGGGCGAGCAGTACTTC
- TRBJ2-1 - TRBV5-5 CASIESRVGDNEQFF TGTGCCAGCATCGAATCGAGGGTTGGGGACAATGAGCAGTTCTTC
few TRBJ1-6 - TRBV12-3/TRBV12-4 CASSFSRGGNSPLHF TGTGCCAGCAGTTTTTCCAGGGGTGGTAATTCACCCCTCCACTTT
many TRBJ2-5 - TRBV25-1 CASSEPGATFWETQYF TGTGCCAGCAGTGAACCCGGGGCTACCTTCTGGGAGACCCAGTACTTC
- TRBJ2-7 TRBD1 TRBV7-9 CASSATGGGYEQYF TGTGCCAGCAGCGCGACAGGGGGTGGATACGAGCAGTACTTC
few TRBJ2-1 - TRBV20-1 CSARALVLISYNEQFF TGCAGTGCTAGAGCCCTGGTCTTGATCTCCTACAATGAGCAGTTCTTC
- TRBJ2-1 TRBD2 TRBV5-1 CASSLGVGGAYNEQFF TGCGCCAGCAGCTTGGGGGTGGGGGGGGCCTACAATGAGCAGTTCTTC
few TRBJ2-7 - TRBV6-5 CASSYRGVSYEQYF TGTGCCAGCAGTTACCGTGGCGTTTCCTACGAGCAGTACTTC
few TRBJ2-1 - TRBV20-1 CSARKVAYNEQFF TGCAGTGCTAGAAAAGTAGCGTACAATGAGCAGTTCTTC
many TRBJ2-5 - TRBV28 CASSLDLQETQYF TGTGCCAGCAGTTTGGATCTCCAAGAGACCCAGTACTTC
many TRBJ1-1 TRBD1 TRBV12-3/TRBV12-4 CASSVPGQGVTEAFF TGTGCCAGCAGTGTACCGGGACAGGGGGTCACTGAAGCTTTCTTT
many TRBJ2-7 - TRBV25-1 CASSGRRGDGVNEQYF TGTGCCAGCAGTGGCCGAAGGGGGGACGGGGTAAACGAGCAGTACTTC